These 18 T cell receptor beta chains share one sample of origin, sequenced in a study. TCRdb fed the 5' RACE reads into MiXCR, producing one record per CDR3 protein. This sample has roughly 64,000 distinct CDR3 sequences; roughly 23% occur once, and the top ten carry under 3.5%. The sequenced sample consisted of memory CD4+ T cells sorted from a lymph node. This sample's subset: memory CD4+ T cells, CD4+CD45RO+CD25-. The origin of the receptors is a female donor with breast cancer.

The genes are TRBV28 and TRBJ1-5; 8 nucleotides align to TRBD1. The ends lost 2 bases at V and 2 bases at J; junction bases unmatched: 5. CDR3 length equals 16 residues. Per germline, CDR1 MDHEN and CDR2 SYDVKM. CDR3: CASSLQNRGGNQPQHF. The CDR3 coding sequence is TGTGCCAGCAGTTTACAAAACAGGGGGGGCAATCAGCCCCAGCATTTT. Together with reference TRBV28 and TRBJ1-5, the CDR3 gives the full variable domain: DVKVTQSSRYLVKRTGEKVFLECVQDMDHENMFWYRQDPGLGLRLIYFSYDVKMKEKGDIPEGYSVSREKKERFSLILESASTNQTSMYLCASSLQNRGGNQPQHFGDGTRLSIL.

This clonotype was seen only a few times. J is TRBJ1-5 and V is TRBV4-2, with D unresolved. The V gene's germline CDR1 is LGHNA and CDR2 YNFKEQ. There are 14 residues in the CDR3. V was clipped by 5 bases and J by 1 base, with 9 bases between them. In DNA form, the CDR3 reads TGTGCCAGCAGCAGGACTGGCAGCAATCAGCCCCAGCATTTT. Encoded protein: CASSRTGSNQPQHF.

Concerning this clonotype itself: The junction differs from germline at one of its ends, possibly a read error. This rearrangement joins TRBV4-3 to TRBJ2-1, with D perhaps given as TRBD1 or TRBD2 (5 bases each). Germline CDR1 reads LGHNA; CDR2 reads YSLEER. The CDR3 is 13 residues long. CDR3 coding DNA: TGTGCCAGCAGCCAAGATAGAGGGGATCAGCAGTTCTTC. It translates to CASSQDRGDQQFF.

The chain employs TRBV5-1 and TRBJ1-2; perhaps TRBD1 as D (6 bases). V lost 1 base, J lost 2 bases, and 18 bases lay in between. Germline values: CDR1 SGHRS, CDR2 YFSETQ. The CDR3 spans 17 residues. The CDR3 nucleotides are TGCGCCAGCAGCTTGTCGGGGGGGACATTCAGGAACTATGGCTACACCTTC. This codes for CASSLSGGTFRNYGYTF.

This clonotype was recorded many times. This CDR3 is CATSDRGIGYTF. CDR3 DNA: TGTGCCACCAGTGATAGGGGAATCGGCTACACCTTC. The chain uses TRBV24-1 and TRBJ1-2; possible D gene TRBD1, 5 bases. Trimming cost V 3 bases and J 8 bases, with 9 bases left between them. This CDR3 is built from 12 residues. The germline CDR1 and CDR2 sequences are KGHDR and SFDVKD.

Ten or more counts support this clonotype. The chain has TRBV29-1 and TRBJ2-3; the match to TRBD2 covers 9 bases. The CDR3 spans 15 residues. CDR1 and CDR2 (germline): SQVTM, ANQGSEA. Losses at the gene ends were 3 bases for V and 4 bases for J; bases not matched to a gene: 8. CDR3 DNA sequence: TGCAGCGTTGATCGGGGAGCGGGAGGACCAGATACGCAGTATTTT. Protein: CSVDRGAGGPDTQYF.

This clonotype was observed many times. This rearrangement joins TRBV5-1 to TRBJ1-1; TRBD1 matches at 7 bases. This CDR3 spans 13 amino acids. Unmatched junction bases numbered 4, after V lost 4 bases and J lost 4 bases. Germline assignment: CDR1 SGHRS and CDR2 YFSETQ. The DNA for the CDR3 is TGCGCCAGCAGCAACAGACAGGGCACTGAAGCTTTCTTT. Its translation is CASSNRQGTEAFF.

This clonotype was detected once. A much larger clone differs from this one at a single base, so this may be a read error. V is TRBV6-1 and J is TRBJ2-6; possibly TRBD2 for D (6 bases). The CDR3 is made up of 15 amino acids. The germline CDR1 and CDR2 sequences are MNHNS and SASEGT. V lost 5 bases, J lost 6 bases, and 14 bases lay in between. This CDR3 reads CASSKPGTVANVLTF. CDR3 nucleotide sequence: TGTGCCAGCAGTAAACCCGGGACTGTGGCCAACGTCCTGACTTTC.

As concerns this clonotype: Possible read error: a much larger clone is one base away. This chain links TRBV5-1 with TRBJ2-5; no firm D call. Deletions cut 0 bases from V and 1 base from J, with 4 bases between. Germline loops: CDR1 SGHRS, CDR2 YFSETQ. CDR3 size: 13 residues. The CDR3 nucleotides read TGCGCCAGCAGCTTGGTGACCCAAGAGACCCAGTACTTC. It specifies CASSLVTQETQYF.

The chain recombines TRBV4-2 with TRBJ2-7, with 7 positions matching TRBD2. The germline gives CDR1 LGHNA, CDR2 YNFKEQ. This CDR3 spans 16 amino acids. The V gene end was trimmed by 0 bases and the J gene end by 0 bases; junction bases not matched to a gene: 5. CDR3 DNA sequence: TGTGCCAGCAGCCAAGAGGGGAGCGGGACCTCCTACGAGCAGTACTTC. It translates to CASSQEGSGTSYEQYF.

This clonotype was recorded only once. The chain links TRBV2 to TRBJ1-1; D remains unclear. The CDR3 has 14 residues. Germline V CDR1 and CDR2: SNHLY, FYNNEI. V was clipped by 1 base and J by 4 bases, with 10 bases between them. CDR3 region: CASSEVRVGTEAFF. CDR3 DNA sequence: TGTGCCAGCAGTGAAGTTAGGGTGGGCACTGAAGCTTTCTTT.

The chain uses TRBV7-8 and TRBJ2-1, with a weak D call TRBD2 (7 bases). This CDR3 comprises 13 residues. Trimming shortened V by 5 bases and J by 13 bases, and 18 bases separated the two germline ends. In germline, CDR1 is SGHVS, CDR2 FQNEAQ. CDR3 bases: TGTGCCAGCAGCGCACACTCGCGGGGGCCACAGTTCTTC. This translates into CASSAHSRGPQFF.

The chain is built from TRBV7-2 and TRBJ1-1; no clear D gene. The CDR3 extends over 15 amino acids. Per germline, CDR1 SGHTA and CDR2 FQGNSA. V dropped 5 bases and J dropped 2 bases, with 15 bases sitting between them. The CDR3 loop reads CASSRPDRGNTEAFF. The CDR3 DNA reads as TGTGCCAGCAGCCGACCGGACCGAGGAAACACTGAAGCTTTCTTT.

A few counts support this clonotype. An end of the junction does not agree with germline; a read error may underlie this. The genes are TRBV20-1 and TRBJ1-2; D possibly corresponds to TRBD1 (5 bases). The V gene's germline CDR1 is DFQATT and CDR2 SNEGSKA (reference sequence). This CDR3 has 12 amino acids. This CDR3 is CSAQAGMEGYAF. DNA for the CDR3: TGCAGTGCCCAAGCAGGGATGGAGGGCTACGCCTTC.

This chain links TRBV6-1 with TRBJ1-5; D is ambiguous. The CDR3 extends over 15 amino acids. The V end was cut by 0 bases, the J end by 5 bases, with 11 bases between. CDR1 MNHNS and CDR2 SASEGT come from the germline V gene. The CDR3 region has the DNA TGTGCCAGCAGTGAAGCGCGCGGGAGGGATCAGCCCCAGCATTTT. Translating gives CASSEARGRDQPQHF.

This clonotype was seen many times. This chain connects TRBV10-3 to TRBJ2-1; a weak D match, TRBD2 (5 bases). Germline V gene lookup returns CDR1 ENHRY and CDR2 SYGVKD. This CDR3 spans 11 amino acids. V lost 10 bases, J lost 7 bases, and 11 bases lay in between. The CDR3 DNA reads TGTGCCACCGGGAACTTTAATGAGCAGTTCTTC. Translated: CATGNFNEQFF.

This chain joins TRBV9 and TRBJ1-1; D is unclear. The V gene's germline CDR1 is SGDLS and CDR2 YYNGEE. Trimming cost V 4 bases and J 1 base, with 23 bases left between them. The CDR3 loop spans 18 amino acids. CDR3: CASSLSPPGDAGNTEAFF. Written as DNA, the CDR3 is TGTGCCAGCAGCCTCTCCCCCCCTGGTGACGCCGGGAACACTGAAGCTTTCTTT.

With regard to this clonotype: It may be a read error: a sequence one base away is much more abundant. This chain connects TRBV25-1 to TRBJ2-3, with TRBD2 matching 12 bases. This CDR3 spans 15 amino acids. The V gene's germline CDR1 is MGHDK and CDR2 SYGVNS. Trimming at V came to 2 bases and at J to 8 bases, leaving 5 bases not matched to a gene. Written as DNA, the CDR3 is TGTGCCAGCAGTGAAAGCCTAGCGGGAGGGGGTACGCAGTATTTT. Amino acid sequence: CASSESLAGGGTQYF.